The clone carrying this T cell receptor beta chain was picked up many times. The antigen remains undetermined. The sample comes from a study of neurological immune-mediated disorders. Regarding the study as a whole: The greatest TCR clonal expansion occurred in HTLV-1-associated myelopathy and the least in multiple sclerosis, which fell below healthy controls.

Time point described: longitudinal time-point 1 (baseline). MiXCR, applied by TCRdb to the 5' RACE reads, yields one record per CDR3 protein. This sample carries over 70,000 distinct CDR3 sequences, 10% to 13% of them seen once, and the ten largest clones take 8.5% to 10%. The TCR sequence derives from a man aged 25-45 years in good health. Sequenced material: PBMCs.

The CDR3 DNA is TGTGCCAGCAGCTTAGGGGGGGGGCTTAATTCACCCCTCCACTTT. The encoded protein is CASSLGGGLNSPLHF. The V and J genes are TRBV7-2 and TRBJ1-6, with D perhaps TRBD1 (6 bases). The V end was cut by 1 base, the J end by 6 bases, with 10 bases between. CDR1 is SGHTA, CDR2 FQGNSA, per germline. There are 15 residues in the CDR3. Looking up the rest from reference TRBV7-2 and TRBJ1-6 gives the full variable domain: GAGVSQSPSNKVTEKGKDVELRCDPISGHTALYWYRQSLGQGLEFLIYFQGNSAPDKSGLPSDRFSAERTGGSVSTLTIQRTQQEDSAVYLCASSLGGGLNSPLHFGNGTRLTVT.